These 29 T cell receptor beta chains share one sample of origin, sequenced in a study of identical twins. TCRdb re-analysed the 5' RACE reads in MiXCR, keeping a single row per CDR3 protein. The profile covers roughly 630,000 distinct CDR3 sequences, with 7.1% appearing a single time and less than 2% taken by the ten largest. The same data also contributed to another study, on yellow fever vaccine responses in identical twins.

Sequencing was carried out using PBMCs. The receptors were sampled from a woman aged 18-29 years in good health.

V gene TRBV5-1 combines with J gene TRBJ2-5; D is unclear. This CDR3 region has 14 residues. V lost 4 bases and J lost 1, with 11 bases in between. Germline CDR1 is SGHRS and CDR2 is YFSETQ. The chain's CDR3 is CASSDARAQETQYF. The CDR3 bases are TGCGCCAGCAGCGACGCCCGGGCCCAAGAGACCCAGTACTTC.

This clonotype was detected many times. The V gene is TRBV3-1, the J gene TRBJ2-2; D is undetermined. Deletions cut 4 bases from V and 3 bases from J, with 3 bases between. The germline gives CDR1 LGHDT, CDR2 YNNKEL (reference sequence). The CDR3 spans 12 residues. In DNA form, the CDR3 reads TGTGCCAGCAGCCGGTACACCGGGGAGCTGTTTTTT. This encodes CASSRYTGELFF.

This clonotype has just a few counts. Here the CDR3 DNA reads TGTGCCACCAGTCGGACGGGGTCAACAGATACGCAGTATTTT. Amino acids: CATSRTGSTDTQYF. This rearrangement joins TRBV24-1 to TRBJ2-3, with D perhaps TRBD2 (5 bases). Germline V lookup: CDR1 KGHDR, CDR2 SFDVKD. The germline V and J ends were trimmed by 6 bases and 3 bases, with 12 bases remaining between them. The CDR3 is 14 residues long.

A few counts support this clonotype. The chain joins TRBV27 to TRBJ2-2; 12 bases are shared with TRBD1. Looked up from germline, CDR1 is MNHEY and CDR2 is SMNVEV (reference sequence). The CDR3 covers 15 residues. V was clipped by 4 bases and J by 13 bases; unmatched bases: 10. The CDR3 DNA reads as TGTGCCAGCAGTTCCTCCGGGACAGGGGGCGCGGTGCTGTTTTTT. It codes for CASSSSGTGGAVLFF.

V usage is TRBV7-9 and J usage is TRBJ2-1; maybe TRBD2 (5 bases). V was cut by 5 bases and J by 6 bases, with 20 bases left in between. The germline gives CDR1 SEHNR, CDR2 FQNEAQ (reference sequence). The CDR3 length is 16 residues. CDR3 in amino acids: CASSQQNHLGSNEQFF. The CDR3 DNA sequence: TGTGCCAGCAGCCAACAGAACCATCTAGGGAGCAATGAGCAGTTCTTC.

This clonotype was recorded at least ten times. The chain has TRBV10-3 and TRBJ1-1; no clear D. The ends were cut back, 6 bases at V and 3 bases at J, with 14 bases in the middle. This CDR3 is built from 14 residues. From germline, CDR1 is ENHRY and CDR2 SYGVKD. Here the CDR3 DNA reads TGTGCCATCAGCGGGCTATTCGGGGACACTGAAGCTTTCTTT. Its protein is CAISGLFGDTEAFF.

This clonotype appeared a few times. The chain is built from TRBV7-9 and TRBJ1-6; no clear D. This CDR3 is 14 amino acids long. Germline lookup yields CDR1 SEHNR and CDR2 FQNEAQ (reference sequence). V was clipped by 2 bases and J by 7 bases, with 9 bases between them. The CDR3 bases are TGTGCCAGCAGCTTAAGGGAGGGAAATTCACCCCTCCACTTT. Protein product: CASSLREGNSPLHF.

Concerning this clonotype itself: A much larger clone differs by one base, so this may be a read error. The V gene is TRBV5-1, the J gene TRBJ1-1, with unresolved D. The CDR3 has 14 amino acids. V gave up 0 bases and J gave up 5 bases, with 11 bases separating them. The V gene's germline CDR1 is SGHRS and CDR2 YFSETQ. CDR3: CASSLEREVTEAFF. The CDR3 nucleotides read TGCGCCAGCAGCTTGGAGAGGGAGGTGACTGAAGCTTTCTTT.

V and J are TRBV7-8 and TRBJ2-7, with unresolved D. CDR3 size: 11 residues. Per germline, CDR1 SGHVS and CDR2 FQNEAQ. Trimming removed 2 bases at V and 4 bases at J, with 3 bases between. The DNA of the CDR3 is TGTGCCAGCAGCTTAATGTACGAGCAGTACTTC. Amino acid sequence: CASSLMYEQYF.

This clonotype was observed a few times. V is TRBV7-6 and J is TRBJ2-5; TRBD2 might be the D (6 bases). Germline-derived CDR1 and CDR2 are SGHVS and FNYEAQ. The CDR3 consists of 13 residues. V was pared by 3 bases and J by 5 bases, with 10 bases between. The CDR3 DNA reads as TGTGCCAGCAGCTTCCCGGAGGGGGAGACCCAGTACTTC. Amino acids: CASSFPEGETQYF.

There are many counts of this clonotype. V is TRBV3-1 and J is TRBJ2-5; TRBD1 matches at 9 bases. The V gene end was trimmed by 8 bases and the J gene end by 0 bases; junction bases not matched to a gene: 4. Germline V gene sequence: CDR1 LGHDT, CDR2 YNNKEL (reference sequence). The length of the CDR3 is 14 residues. CDR3 residues: CASGDREYQETQYF. The CDR3 nucleotides read TGTGCCAGCGGGGACAGGGAGTACCAAGAGACCCAGTACTTC.

This clonotype was picked up many times. This chain connects TRBV6-5 to TRBJ2-7; 12 bases agree with TRBD2. Germline CDR1 MNHEY, CDR2 SVGAGI. V was clipped by 2 bases and J by 4 bases; unmatched bases: 3. This CDR3 is built from 15 residues. The CDR3 nucleotides are TGTGCCAGCAGTTACAGACTAGCGGGGGCATACGAGCAGTACTTC. Its protein is CASSYRLAGAYEQYF.

The chain recombines TRBV7-6 with TRBJ2-1, with 14 bases fitting TRBD2. The germline gives CDR1 SGHVS, CDR2 FNYEAQ. V lost 3 bases and J lost 4; bases outside the gene matches: 11. The CDR3 consists of 19 residues. In DNA, the CDR3 is TGTGCCAGCAGCTTTGGGGCGAGACTAGCGGGAGGGCCTTACAATGAGCAGTTCTTC. Residues: CASSFGARLAGGPYNEQFF.

This clonotype has more than one count but fewer than ten. CDR3 residues: CASSFWAAGANVLTF. The CDR3 DNA sequence: TGTGCCAGCAGCTTCTGGGCGGCTGGGGCCAACGTCCTGACTTTC. The chain uses TRBV7-9 and TRBJ2-6; D remains ambiguous. With 3 bases removed from V and 2 bases from J, the gap between germline ends came to 8 bases. CDR3 length equals 15 residues. The germline V gene encodes CDR1 SEHNR and CDR2 FQNEAQ (reference sequence).

This sequence joins TRBV6-5 and TRBJ1-2; 8 positions match TRBD1. The V gene's germline CDR1 is MNHEY and CDR2 SVGAGI. The CDR3 extends over 15 amino acids. V gave up 4 bases and J gave up 1 base; unmatched junction bases: 5. CDR3 sequence reads: CASSFQGAGNYGYTF. Written as DNA, the CDR3 is TGTGCCAGCAGTTTCCAGGGGGCGGGTAACTATGGCTACACCTTC.

This rearrangement joins TRBV9 to TRBJ1-2, with D unclear. Trimming left V 0 bases short and J 5 bases short, with 8 bases between. CDR1 SGDLS and CDR2 YYNGEE come from the germline V gene. CDR3 size: 13 residues. The CDR3, as DNA: TGTGCCAGCAGCGTAGACAGAAATTATGGCTACACCTTC. It specifies CASSVDRNYGYTF.

This clonotype turned up a few times. This chain connects TRBV5-1 to TRBJ2-1, with 13 bases identical to TRBD2. The V segment lost 6 bases and the J segment 7 bases; nucleotides outside the gene matches: 10. The CDR3 has 16 residues. Germline CDR1 and CDR2: SGHRS and YFSETQ. CDR3 protein: CASTKGTSGVVNEQFF. CDR3 nucleotides: TGCGCCAGCACCAAGGGGACTAGCGGGGTAGTTAATGAGCAGTTCTTC.

This clonotype showed up just a few times. This chain links TRBV5-1 with TRBJ1-2; 10 nucleotides match TRBD1. This CDR3 spans 14 amino acids. V was pared by 4 bases and J by 8 bases, with 8 bases of the junction left unmatched. The V gene's germline CDR1 is SGHRS and CDR2 YFSETQ. This chain's CDR3 is CASSPPGTGVGYTF. The CDR3, as DNA: TGCGCCAGCAGCCCTCCCGGGACAGGGGTAGGCTACACCTTC.

This CDR3 is CASRRAPGLAGIQETQYF. The CDR3 coding sequence is TGTGCCAGCAGACGAGCTCCGGGACTAGCGGGCATCCAAGAGACCCAGTACTTC. V is TRBV11-1 and J is TRBJ2-5, with 12 bases that match TRBD2. The CDR3 runs to 18 residues. With V trimmed by 6 bases and J by 1 base, 12 bases remained unmatched. CDR1 SGHAT and CDR2 FQDESV come from the germline V gene (reference sequence).

At least ten counts were recorded for this clonotype. The chain links TRBV5-1 to TRBJ2-3; D remains unclear. This CDR3 spans 15 amino acids. The germline gives CDR1 SGHRS, CDR2 YFSETQ. The V end lost 0 bases, the J end lost 4 bases, and 12 bases lay between the germline ends. CDR3 amino acids: CASSLDVGWPDTQYF. The CDR3 DNA reads TGCGCCAGCAGCTTGGACGTGGGGTGGCCAGATACGCAGTATTTT.

The gene calls are TRBV20-1 and TRBJ1-5, with D unresolved. This CDR3 has 18 amino acids. V was trimmed by 0 bases and J by 2 bases, leaving 20 bases between them. Germline V lookup: CDR1 DFQATT, CDR2 SNEGSKA (reference sequence). The CDR3, as DNA: TGCAGTGCTAGAGATGGGGTCCGTGTAGGGCCGGGCAATCAGCCCCAGCATTTT. The encoded protein is CSARDGVRVGPGNQPQHF.

This chain links TRBV20-1 with TRBJ2-2; D possibly uses TRBD1 or TRBD2 (5 bases each). CDR1 and CDR2 (germline): DFQATT, SNEGSKA (reference sequence). The CDR3 is 14 amino acids. Trimming took off 6 bases at V and 2 bases at J, with 13 bases between the two ends. The CDR3 here is CSAERGFNTGELFF. CDR3 coding DNA: TGCAGTGCGGAACGGGGCTTTAACACCGGGGAGCTGTTTTTT.

The V gene is TRBV7-6, the J gene TRBJ1-1, with 9 bases lining up with TRBD1. This CDR3 contains 15 residues. V was pared by 1 base and J by 7 bases, with 7 bases of the junction left unmatched. Germline V gene lookup returns CDR1 SGHVS and CDR2 FNYEAQ. Here the CDR3 DNA reads TGTGCCAGCAGCTTAGGAGCTACAGGGGGCAGTGAAGCTTTCTTT. Protein product: CASSLGATGGSEAFF.

This clonotype showed up just a few times. The chain employs TRBV28 and TRBJ2-7, with D tentatively TRBD1 (6 bases). CDR1 and CDR2 (germline): MDHEN, SYDVKM. This CDR3 region has 15 residues. Trimming removed 2 bases at V and 4 bases at J, with 15 bases between. CDR3 residues: CASSLIRRGVYEQYF. The CDR3 nucleotides are TGTGCCAGCAGTTTAATTCGCAGGGGCGTGTACGAGCAGTACTTC.

This clonotype has at least ten counts. This CDR3 is CASGDSMNTEAFF. In DNA, the CDR3 is TGTGCCAGCGGCGACAGCATGAACACTGAAGCTTTCTTT. This rearrangement joins TRBV6-6 to TRBJ1-1, with D possibly TRBD1 on 5 matching bases. The CDR3 loop spans 13 amino acids. Trimming left V 8 bases short and J 0 bases short, with 10 bases between. CDR1 is MNHNY and CDR2 is SVGAGI in the germline V gene (reference sequence).

This clonotype was observed many times. The chain joins TRBV7-9 to TRBJ2-3; 7 bases are shared with TRBD2. The junction had 6 bases not matched to a gene; V was cut back by 3 bases and J by 3 bases. This CDR3 has 15 residues. Germline-derived CDR1 and CDR2 are SEHNR and FQNEAQ (reference sequence). CDR3 DNA: TGTGCCAGCAGCTTGCCGTTGCGGGAGACAGATACGCAGTATTTT. Translated, it gives CASSLPLRETDTQYF. Filled out from reference TRBV7-9 and TRBJ2-3, the complete variable domain reads DTGVSQNPRHKITKRGQNVTFRCDPISEHNRLYWYRQTLGQGPEFLTYFQNEAQLEKSRLLSDRFSAERPKGSFSTLEIQRTEQGDSAMYLCASSLPLRETDTQYFGPGTRLTVL.

This chain connects TRBV2 to TRBJ2-2; D not resolved. Trimming took 7 bases from V and 6 from J, leaving 3 bases between them. Per germline, CDR1 SNHLY and CDR2 FYNNEI. This CDR3 contains 10 residues. CDR3 bases: TGTGCCAGCAAGGCCGGGGAGCTGTTTTTT. Encoded protein: CASKAGELFF. The complete variable domain, with remaining parts taken from reference TRBV2 and TRBJ2-2, reads EPEVTQTPSHQVTQMGQEVILRCVPISNHLYFYWYRQILGQKVEFLVSFYNNEISEKSEIFDDQFSVERPDGSNFTLKIRSTKLEDSAMYFCASKAGELFFGEGSRLTVL.

With respect to this clonotype: Given a much more abundant clone one base away, this may be a read error. The V and J genes are TRBV5-1 and TRBJ2-7; 9 bases fit TRBD1. The CDR3 runs to 15 residues. Per the germline V gene, CDR1 is SGHRS and CDR2 is YFSETQ. V shed 4 bases and J 3 bases; nucleotides not matched to a gene: 8. This CDR3 reads CASSIGTGSFYEQYF. The CDR3 DNA reads as TGCGCCAGCAGCATAGGGACAGGGAGTTTCTACGAGCAGTACTTC.

This clonotype was detected many times. The chain has TRBV28 and TRBJ2-2; possibly TRBD2 for D (6 bases). The V gene's germline CDR1 is MDHEN and CDR2 SYDVKM. V was pared by 10 bases and J by 1 base, with 16 bases between. This CDR3 region has 15 residues. CDR3 in amino acids: CATSGGEVNTGELFF. For the CDR3, the DNA is TGTGCCACCAGCGGCGGGGAAGTGAACACCGGGGAGCTGTTTTTT.